Sequencing of this TCR beta chain was carried out in a study of OX40 agonist ivuxolimab in advanced cancers. Study details: The study treated patients with ivuxolimab, an agonistic anti-OX40 (CD134) antibody. Dose-escalation patients were diagnosed with hepatocellular carcinoma, melanoma, renal cell cancer or head and neck cancer. Participants averaged roughly 60 years of age (range about 23 to 80) and were around 85% male. Regarding the study as a whole: Circulating CD4+ and CD8+ T cells showed clonal expansion by week 6 at 0.1 to 3.0 mg/kg.

The method was immunoSEQ multiplex PCR; TCRdb's version includes in-frame clones alone and lacks a portion of them. Of more than 50,000 clones in the sample, 91% are singletons; the top ten hold around a sixth. There are 20 residues in the CDR3. Note on this clone: Its antigen remains unknown.

The sequence was collected from an adult with an advanced solid tumor such as melanoma, head and neck, liver or kidney cancer. The material was CD4+ or CD8+ T cells sorted from blood, obtained in a trial of the OX40 agonist ivuxolimab. The J gene is TRBJ1-1, the V gene TRBV21-1; the table's D call of TRBD1 was not tested on the DNA. TRBV21-1 is listed as a pseudogene. The CDR3 nucleotides read TGTGCCAGGACGTCGTGTCAGGGGGCTTTTTGGGTTCTCCATAACACTGAAGCTTTCTTT. Its translation is CARTSCQGAFWVLHNTEAFF.